The text below deals with one TCR beta chain. Trimming removed 0 bases at V and 5 bases at J, with 7 bases between. Germline lookup yields CDR1 LGHNA and CDR2 YSLEER. The CDR3 is made up of 13 amino acids. Profiling relied on immunoSEQ multiplex PCR, and the TCRdb table lists in-frame clones only, not all of them. The sample includes about 170,000 clones, roughly nine tenths of them seen just once. The data were obtained in a study of blood T cell repertoires in COVID-19. Study overall: T cells, B-cell-depleted T cells, or PBMCs supplied cDNA or gDNA.

The clonotype was recovered from a woman aged 55-70 years with COVID-19, enrolled during active disease. The specimen sequenced was peripheral blood. V is TRBV4-3 and J is TRBJ1-2; D call uncertain. The CDR3 region is CASSQERGYGYTF. The CDR3 region has the DNA TGCGCCAGCAGCCAAGAGAGAGGATATGGCTACACCTTC.